This T cell receptor beta chain was captured in a study of metastatic and nonmetastatic thyroid tumors (dated by TCRdb to the early 2020s). General notes on the study: For patients with malignant and with benign thyroid disease, the researchers compared repertoires between peripheral blood samples and tumor or nodule tissue samples.

The V end gives up 8 bases and the J end 2 bases, leaving 10 bases in the junction not matched to a gene. The germline V gene supplies CDR1 LGHNA and CDR2 YNFKEQ. From its cysteine to its phenylalanine, the CDR3 spans 16 amino acids. Only the CDR3 DNA is retained, 48 bases long and in frame from the first base. In regard to this clone: Its antigen is still unknown. Per-nucleotide qualities are absent, and no much larger clonotype sits a single base away.

Points the paper makes about the study in general: TCR beta diversity was reported as significantly higher in malignant tumors than in benign nodules, in both blood and tumor samples.

The protocol used for the library was PCR. Sequencer: Illumina HiSeq 4000. High-throughput sequencing was used to profile the TCR beta-chain CDR3 region of each patient. In the authors' own workflow: CDR3 differences across clinicopathological groups were used to build a classifier for discriminating distant-metastatic papillary thyroid cancer patients. Repertoire diversity was assessed with the Shannon index, and tumor-blood repertoire similarity with the Morisita-Horn index. TCRdb trimmed the raw reads at Q25, called clones with MiXCR and kept productive beta chains. TCRdb, not the authors, supplied the V and J calls. For this sample the table gives approximately 15,000 clones, of which over 20% were detected only once. The ten largest clones capture under 9.5% of the sample. No treatment had been received by any patient before thyroid surgery. Patient clinical samples collected from about 2012 to 2019 were retrospectively analysed using T-cell receptor beta sequencing.

The receptor chain draws on TRBV4-2 and TRBJ2-3; 10 bases in between match TRBD2. This TCR was recovered from a female donor with papillary thyroid cancer or a benign thyroid nodule (not recorded which). Some clones in this sample may be carry-over from other donors' samples. The sample was tumor tissue. The bases read TGTGCCAGCGGGAGCTCTAGCGGGAGATACACAGATACGCAGTATTTT. This gives the protein CASGSSSGRYTDTQYF.